This T cell receptor (beta chain) was retrieved from a study of T cells in Graves' hyperthyroidism and ophthalmopathy. What was amplified from RNA transcripts were TCR beta CDR3 regions. Carried out on the TCR CDR3, a first-round RT-PCR used the HTBI primer set. Each CDR3 protein is one row after TCRdb ran MiXCR on the multiplex PCR reads. Of about 510,000 distinct CDR3 sequences in the sample, around 15% are singletons; the top ten hold around 13%. General study findings and limits: Most thyroid clonotypes that were expanded above 0.001 also turned up in blood.

With regard to this clonotype: As yet, its antigen is unknown.

The TCR originated in a woman in her 40s with Graves' hyperthyroidism. What was sequenced was blood.

The chain's CDR3 is CSARDLTGGPYGYTF. The DNA for the CDR3 is TGCAGTGCTAGAGATCTTACAGGGGGGCCCTATGGCTACACCTTC. The V and J genes are TRBV20-1 and TRBJ1-2; 8 nucleotides match TRBD1. V was clipped by 0 bases and J by 4 bases; unmatched bases: 7. The germline V gene has CDR1 DFQATT and CDR2 SNEGSKA (reference sequence). The CDR3 runs to 15 residues.